This TCR beta chain was documented in a study of shared clonotypes between healthy human individuals (dated by TCRdb to 2019 to 2021). In terms of the full investigation: The cohort included a few men and a couple of women between 18 and 49 years of age. For each donor, CD4 naive and CD4 memory were each run on three plates, CD8 naive on two plates, and CD8 memory on one plate. To estimate repertoire size and how much clonotypes are shared between individuals, the study performed deep sequencing of blood TCR repertoires from about five healthy adults. To increase sequencing depth and limit assay-specific biases, TCR repertoire library preparation and sequencing were carried out by different laboratories using diverse techniques. Per donor, leukapheresis produced somewhere between about 0.9 and 10 billion PBMCs.

Using the deep immunoSEQ assay, TCR CDR3 regions were amplified from genomic DNA by multiplex PCR. Genomic DNA extracted from each cell subset was distributed evenly over all wells of several immunoSEQ 96-well plates, and each plate served as one replicate. For sorted subsets, each replicate PCR was loaded with approximately 0.2 ug genomic DNA, equivalent to 30,000 or so T cell genomes. The purified libraries were quantified using a Qubit 3.0 fluorometer, sized with a Bioanalyzer 2100, and then quantified again using the KAPA Library Quantification kit. Every immunoSEQ 96-well plate was sequenced on a separate single-read 150-cycle Illumina NextSeq 550 flow cell. The paper's data handling went like this. Because only junctional sequences without quality scores were contained in the immunoSEQ output, filtering matching that applied to full-length reads could not be performed. To assign V/J genes and CDR3, sequences were annotated using PyIR, a Python wrapper for IgBLAST v1.9, with IMGT germline references. Reads were removed for weak V/J assignments (E-value above 1e-6), missing CDR3, stop codons, out-of-frame junctions, or ambiguous translated residues. V3J clonotypes were defined by identical inferred V gene, J gene, and CDR3 amino acid sequence. Percentage overlap between repertoires was computed as shared unique clonotypes divided by the size of the smaller repertoire. Repertoire richness was assessed with RTK rarefaction, the Chao1 estimator, and Recon v2.1 estimates of unobserved clonotypes. For all TCRbeta clonotypes obtained by the gDNA method from several donors, generation probabilities were computed with OLGA. In its TCRdb copy, this immuneACCESS table keeps in-frame sequences only and misses some clones. Where compared with another copy, unresolved V genes explain less than half of these, and the others have no known cause. Clonal size and the V and J genes are those of that table, whereas D and trimming came from the DNA. For this sample there are 780,000 or so clones; over 55% appear just once. The ten most abundant clones make up around 1.8% of the sample.

Donors were healthy HIV-negative adults with no recently reported acute infections or vaccinations. Only Caucasian adults living in Nashville, Tennessee, USA were represented among the donors. CD4+ T cells were enriched by magnetic negative selection, after which naive cells were positively selected on CD45RA and the negative fraction was taken as the memory subset. Blood was collected by leukapheresis, and PBMCs were isolated by Ficoll-Histopaque density gradient centrifugation and then cryopreserved in liquid nitrogen vapor phase. Analytical flow cytometry was used to check the purity and quantity of every magnetically sorted T cell population. Genomic DNA was isolated from each sorted fraction and quantified by UV absorbance on a Nanodrop 2000c. There are 16 amino acids in the CDR3, from cysteine to phenylalanine inclusive. The only DNA kept is the CDR3, 48 bases in frame from the first base. The trim is 0 bases for V and 2 bases for J, with a gap of 13 bases between the germline ends. As encoded in the germline V gene (reference sequence), CDR1 is SGHAT while CDR2 is FQDESV.

To note about this clone: Its target antigen remains unknown. No clone much larger than this one lies a single base away; base qualities are absent.

What the study reported, not specific to this receptor: When a handful of donors were compared, the shared fraction of clonotypes was about 5.5% for naive CD4, about 4% for naive CD8, more than 2% for memory CD4, and roughly 0.43% for memory CD8. Based on pairwise subsampling, the degree of clonotype sharing among donors was expected to be affected by sequencing depth. The small number of donors limited the genetic and exposure-history diversity represented. Only blood was sampled, and tissue TCR repertoires likely differ from those in blood. Larger estimated clonotype richness was generally found for naive subsets than for memory subsets. Clonotypes shared by all four sorted-subset donors showed higher generation probabilities than non-shared clonotypes. Incomplete sequencing was indicated by rarefaction of sorted-subset datasets, despite the large sequencing depth.

Specimen: memory CD4+ T cells sorted from blood. The label giving this sample's cell subset or site can be read as: CD45RA-negative fraction. This clonotype originated in a woman aged 25 to 45 in good health. The rearrangement joined TRBV11-1 to TRBJ1-1; too little of a D gene remains to name it. The CDR3 region reads CASSLARGTLNTEAFF. The bases are TGTGCCAGCAGCTTAGCTCGGGGTACACTCAACACTGAAGCTTTCTTT.